This T cell receptor (beta chain) came from a study of blood T cell repertoires in COVID-19. The CDR3 has 14 residues. Germline CDR1 reads MNHNY; CDR2 reads SVGAGI (reference sequence). The V segment lost 5 bases and the J segment 7 bases; nucleotides outside the gene matches: 11. The table came from immunoSEQ multiplex PCR; TCRdb's copy has only in-frame clones and leaves some out. In the table there are some 160,000 clones, approximately 82% of which are singletons. Sample: peripheral blood. This chain links TRBV6-6 with TRBJ2-7; the match to TRBD2 covers 7 bases. The sequence was obtained from a man aged 65 to 85 who had recovered from COVID-19. The CDR3 bases are TGTGCCAGCAGTCCCAGCGGGACTATTCGGGAGCAGTACTTC. It codes for CASSPSGTIREQYF.